The rows below give T cell receptor beta chains drawn from one sample of a study of vaccination effects on CD4 cells after COVID-19. No antigen has been assigned to these receptors. Sequencing was performed with immunoSEQ multiplex PCR; in TCRdb, only in-frame clones are kept and a portion is missing. The sample holds about 28,000 clones, 73% seen once. The sequencing here drew on CD4+ T cells from PBMCs cultured with HCoV-NL63 spike peptides, taken after COVID-19 vaccination. These receptors were taken from a human donor who received a COVID-19 vaccine. Each CDR3 is given with its conserved first and last residue. Size values are once, few and many counts, or a class for expanded clones, and some rows have none.

j_gene	abundance	v_gene	CDR3aa
TRBJ2-3	-	TRBV27	CASTGRGATDTQYF
TRBJ1-1	-	TRBV18	CASSPPMADNQAFF
TRBJ2-5	-	TRBV19	CASSRAGAQETQYF
TRBJ1-1	once	TRBV9	CASSVGYGSPFF
TRBJ1-1	-	TRBV18	CASSLQGMNTEAFF
TRBJ1-2	few	TRBV5-6	CASSRDRAHGYTF
TRBJ2-7	-	TRBV12-3/TRBV12-4	CASSPRQGHEQYF
TRBJ2-1	once	TRBV2	CASRVGPHSDEQFF
TRBJ1-4	-	TRBV6-1	CASSEDRIATNEKLFF
TRBJ2-1	-	TRBV2	CASSVEKRGNEQFF
TRBJ2-3	-	TRBV24-1	CATSEGTSGRAINTQYF
TRBJ1-1	-	TRBV19	CASSKDNSNMNTEAFF
TRBJ1-4	-	TRBV21-1	CASSTPRDWLLGKLFF
TRBJ2-7	-	TRBV2	CASCDDSAYEQYF
TRBJ1-2	-	TRBV6-1	CASSEGQPVYGYTF
TRBJ1-5	few	TRBV5-8	CASSLYRGGDQPQHF
TRBJ2-7	few	TRBV29-1	CSVGSSREQYF
TRBJ1-6	-	TRBV19	CASKEGTGTRSPLHF
TRBJ2-7	-	TRBV6-5	CASSYRRESYEQYF
TRBJ2-1	-	TRBV18	CASSPPTQVVLPEQFF
TRBJ1-5	-	TRBV2	CASSEGSGGSQPQHF
TRBJ2-1	-	TRBV27	CASSPIGGGYNEQFF